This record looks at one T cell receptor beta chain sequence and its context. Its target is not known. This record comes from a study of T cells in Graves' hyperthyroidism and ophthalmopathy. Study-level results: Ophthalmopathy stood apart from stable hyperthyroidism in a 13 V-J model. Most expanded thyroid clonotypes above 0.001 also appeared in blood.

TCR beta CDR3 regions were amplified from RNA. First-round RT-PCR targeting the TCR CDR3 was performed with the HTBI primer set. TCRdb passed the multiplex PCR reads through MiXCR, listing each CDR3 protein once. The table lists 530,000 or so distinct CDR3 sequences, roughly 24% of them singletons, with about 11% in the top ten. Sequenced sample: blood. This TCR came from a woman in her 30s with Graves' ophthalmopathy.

CDR3 protein: CSVQKGAWETQYF. The CDR3 DNA reads TGCAGCGTACAAAAGGGGGCTTGGGAGACCCAGTACTTC. J is TRBJ2-5 and V is TRBV29-1; TRBD1 aligns across 7 bases. The V gene end was trimmed by 6 bases and the J gene end by 5 bases; junction bases not matched to a gene: 9. Germline values: CDR1 SQVTM, CDR2 ANQGSEA. This CDR3 contains 13 residues.